Detailed here is one T cell receptor beta chain. The antigen remains unidentified. From the 5' RACE reads, TCRdb lists one entry per CDR3 protein and no DNA. The sample has 550,000 or so distinct CDR3 sequences. This sample was taken from a study of T cells expressing NK-cell markers. Across the study: One of the eight sequenced donors was seronegative, whereas the other seven were HCMV-seropositive.

CDR3 length equals 15 residues. Germline V gives CDR1 LNHDA, CDR2 SQIVND (reference sequence). Regarding the study as a whole: Clones of NKG2C+ T cells that had expanded were of unclear HCMV specificity.

The source is a man in his late teens or twenties in good health. Sequenced sample: blood T cells: a sorted CD56 or NKG2C T cell subset, CD4+ or CD8+ T cells, or bulk PBMC T cells (not recorded which). This sequence joins TRBV19 and TRBJ2-4; the TRBD1 assignment by TCRdb is unverifiable without DNA. The CDR3 sequence: CASSTLGGGINIQYF.